These 29 T cell receptor beta chains were all obtained from the same sample, sequenced in a study of T cell responses to AZD1222 COVID-19 vaccine. Only in-frame clones appear in the TCRdb table, and some are missing; sequencing was by immunoSEQ multiplex PCR. The repertoire has about 140,000 clones, about 93% of them found once; the top ten carry 5.1%. Sequencing used peripheral blood, obtained on day 0 of AZD1222 vaccination. These receptors originate from an adult in good health.

V and J are TRBV18 and TRBJ1-2, with TRBD1 matching 9 bases. Losses at the gene ends were 2 bases for V and 6 bases for J; bases not matched to a gene: 4. Germline loops: CDR1 KGHSH, CDR2 LQKENI. This CDR3 region has 14 residues. The CDR3 DNA follows: TGTGCCAGCTCACCATTGGGACAGGGCGATGGCTACACCTTC. Translated, it gives CASSPLGQGDGYTF. Based on the CDR3 plus reference TRBV18 and TRBJ1-2, the full variable domain is NAGVMQNPRHLVRRRGQEARLRCSPMKGHSHVYWYRQLPEEGLKFMVYLQKENIIDESGMPKERFSAEFPKEGPSILRIQQVVRGDSAAYFCASSPLGQGDGYTFGSGTRLTVV.

The genes are TRBV24-1 and TRBJ2-7; 10 positions agree with TRBD1. Trimming at V came to 5 bases and at J to 4 bases, leaving 4 bases not matched to a gene. The germline V gene encodes CDR1 KGHDR and CDR2 SFDVKD. The CDR3 extends over 14 amino acids. CDR3: CATSAPGQGYEQYF. The CDR3 nucleotides read TGTGCCACCAGTGCGCCGGGACAGGGGTACGAGCAGTACTTC.

The chain links TRBV5-4 to TRBJ2-3, with TRBD2 matching 7 bases. The trim removed 6 bases at V and 0 bases at J, leaving 7 bases unmatched. CDR3 size: 15 residues. CDR1 and CDR2 from the germline V gene are SGHNT and YYREEE (reference sequence). The CDR3 coding sequence is TGTGCCAGCACACCGGGACTAACTAGCACAGATACGCAGTATTTT. This gives the protein CASTPGLTSTDTQYF.

This rearrangement joins TRBV11-2 to TRBJ2-7; D gene unclear. V lost 2 bases to trimming and J lost 0 bases, with 17 bases between them. The CDR3 is 17 amino acids. The germline V gene has CDR1 SGHAT and CDR2 FQNNGV. In DNA form, the CDR3 reads TGTGCCAGCAGCTTATGGGGTAGCCCCAGGAGCTCCTACGAGCAGTACTTC. Protein sequence: CASSLWGSPRSSYEQYF.

The chain recombines TRBV28 with TRBJ1-2; TRBD1 matches at 9 bases. CDR3 size: 15 residues. With V trimmed by 6 bases and J by 4 bases, 9 bases remained unmatched. The germline V gene encodes CDR1 MDHEN and CDR2 SYDVKM. CDR3 nucleotides: TGTGCCAGCAGGATAACAGGGGGCTCATCCTATGGCTACACCTTC. It specifies CASRITGGSSYGYTF.

This clone was seen a single time. As DNA, the CDR3 is TGTGCCAGCAGTCTCACAGATACGCAGTATTTT. Amino acid sequence: CASSLTDTQYF. The rearrangement uses TRBV28 and TRBJ2-3; D gene ambiguous. The V gene's germline CDR1 is MDHEN and CDR2 SYDVKM. The V gene lost 5 bases and the J gene lost 2 bases, with 2 bases spanning the gap. The CDR3 runs to 11 residues.

The chain joins TRBV24-1 to TRBJ2-3; 11 bases match TRBD2. Looked up from germline, CDR1 is KGHDR and CDR2 is SFDVKD. This CDR3 is built from 15 residues. Trimming removed 7 bases from V and 4 bases from J; junction bases left unmatched: 6. CDR3 protein: CATRDTSGSSDTQYF. The CDR3, as DNA: TGTGCCACCAGGGATACTAGCGGGAGTTCAGATACGCAGTATTTT.

V is TRBV21-1 and J is TRBJ1-2; TRBD1, the table's D call, lacks a check against the DNA. TRBV21-1 is a listed pseudogene. CDR3 size: 14 residues. CDR3 in DNA: TGTGCCAGCAGCAAGGACAGGGCTGACTATGGCTACACCTTC. Encoded protein: CASSKDRADYGYTF.

The gene calls are TRBV6-5 and TRBJ2-3, with D possibly TRBD2 on 5 matching bases. This CDR3 region has 12 residues. The V gene lost 4 bases and the J gene lost 5 bases, with 7 bases spanning the gap. CDR1 is MNHEY and CDR2 is SVGAGI in the germline V gene. The CDR3 coding sequence is TGTGCCAGCAGTTTACTAGGAGATACGCAGTATTTT. This gives the protein CASSLLGDTQYF.

Only one count was recorded for this clone. V and J are TRBV7-9 and TRBJ2-3; tentatively, D is TRBD2 (6 bases). V lost 4 bases to trimming and J lost 3 bases, with 14 bases between them. CDR1 and CDR2 from the germline V gene are SEHNR and FQNEAQ (reference sequence). The CDR3 runs to 15 residues. CDR3 in amino acids: CASSWTGGVTDTQYF. The CDR3 DNA is TGTGCCAGCAGCTGGACGGGCGGGGTTACAGATACGCAGTATTTT.

CDR3 loop: CASSSPYLGVSGRSSYEQYF. The CDR3 coding sequence is TGTGCCAGCAGTTCCCCATATTTGGGGGTTAGCGGGAGGAGCTCCTACGAGCAGTACTTC. This sequence joins TRBV28 and TRBJ2-7, with 10 bases aligning to TRBD2. The V and J ends lost 4 bases and 0 bases, in that order; junction bases with no gene match: 18. There are 20 residues in the CDR3. Germline V CDR1 and CDR2: MDHEN, SYDVKM.

This chain uses TRBV4-2 with TRBJ2-7, with 7 bases that match TRBD2. Germline CDR1 and CDR2: LGHNA and YNFKEQ. V was pared by 0 bases and J by 4 bases, with 9 bases of the junction left unmatched. The CDR3 sequence is 16 residues long. CDR3 residues: CASSQEPGREGYEQYF. In DNA, the CDR3 is TGTGCCAGCAGCCAAGAACCGGGCAGGGAGGGGTACGAGCAGTACTTC.

The gene calls are TRBV29-1 and TRBJ1-5; 10 bases map to TRBD1. Germline loops: CDR1 SQVTM, CDR2 ANQGSEA. This CDR3 spans 17 amino acids. V trimming: 1 base; J trimming: 2 bases; junction bases outside the gene matches: 8. CDR3 protein: CSVEVLRDRGGNQPQHF. The CDR3 DNA sequence: TGCAGCGTTGAAGTCCTCCGGGACAGGGGAGGCAATCAGCCCCAGCATTTT.

V and J are TRBV7-2 and TRBJ2-1; a weak D match, TRBD2 (6 bases). The CDR3 consists of 14 residues. Trimming removed 3 bases at V and 4 bases at J, with 10 bases between. Germline CDR1 SGHTA, CDR2 FQGNSA. Here the CDR3 reads CASSFRRGYNEQFF. DNA for the CDR3: TGTGCCAGCAGCTTTAGGCGGGGATACAATGAGCAGTTCTTC.

The rearrangement joins TRBV24-1 to TRBJ2-2; 10 positions agree with TRBD2. V lost 7 bases, J lost 6 bases, and 7 bases stayed unmatched. The CDR3 consists of 15 residues. Germline values: CDR1 KGHDR, CDR2 SFDVKD. CDR3 loop: CATSESGRAAGELFF. CDR3 DNA sequence: TGTGCCACCAGCGAAAGCGGGAGGGCCGCCGGGGAGCTGTTTTTT.

The chain joins TRBV11-2 to TRBJ2-2, with 7 bases matching TRBD2. Germline assignment: CDR1 SGHAT and CDR2 FQNNGV. The CDR3 totals 16 residues. The V gene end was trimmed by 1 base and the J gene end by 3 bases; junction bases not matched to a gene: 5. The CDR3 loop reads CASSLGASGYTGELFF. The CDR3 DNA sequence: TGTGCCAGCAGCTTAGGGGCTAGCGGATACACCGGGGAGCTGTTTTTT.

The V gene is TRBV28, the J gene TRBJ2-2; D gene ambiguous. CDR3 size: 16 residues. Trimming took 3 bases from V and 0 from J, leaving 11 bases between them. CDR1 is MDHEN, CDR2 SYDVKM, per germline. The CDR3 protein is CASSFTTPANTGELFF. The DNA of the CDR3 is TGTGCCAGCAGTTTTACGACACCAGCGAACACCGGGGAGCTGTTTTTT. The full variable domain, rest sourced from reference TRBV28 and TRBJ2-2, is DVKVTQSSRYLVKRTGEKVFLECVQDMDHENMFWYRQDPGLGLRLIYFSYDVKMKEKGDIPEGYSVSREKKERFSLILESASTNQTSMYLCASSFTTPANTGELFFGEGSRLTVL.

The chain uses TRBV5-4 and TRBJ2-1, with 10 bases aligning to TRBD2. The ends lost 4 bases at V and 6 bases at J; junction bases unmatched: 10. Germline V gene lookup returns CDR1 SGHNT and CDR2 YYREEE (reference sequence). This CDR3 has 16 amino acids. The CDR3 protein is CASSRGTSVGGNEQFF. The CDR3 DNA sequence: TGTGCCAGCAGCCGAGGGACTAGCGTCGGGGGCAATGAGCAGTTCTTC. The entire variable domain, with the rest obtained from reference TRBV5-4 and TRBJ2-1, is as follows: ETGVTQSPTHLIKTRGQQVTLRCSSQSGHNTVSWYQQALGQGPQFIFQYYREEENGRGNFPPRFSGLQFPNYSSELNVNALELDDSALYLCASSRGTSVGGNEQFFGPGTRLTVL.

The gene calls are TRBV15 and TRBJ2-3, with 8 bases lining up with TRBD1. This CDR3 is 13 amino acids long. CDR1 is LNHNV and CDR2 is YYDKDF in the germline V gene (reference sequence). V was clipped by 4 bases and J by 10 bases; unmatched bases: 7. This CDR3 is CATSIEQGGSQYF. The DNA of the CDR3 is TGTGCCACCAGCATAGAACAGGGGGGCTCGCAGTATTTT.

The rearrangement uses TRBV19 and TRBJ1-2, with TRBD1 matching 9 bases. CDR1 is LNHDA, CDR2 SQIVND, per germline (reference sequence). CDR3 length: 17 amino acids. Trimming took 5 bases from V and 1 from J; bases not matched to a gene: 11. CDR3 residues: CASSPGTGTVNNYGYTF. The CDR3 region has the DNA TGTGCCAGTAGTCCTGGGACAGGGACAGTAAATAACTATGGCTACACCTTC.

This clone was observed a few times. V gene TRBV4-1 combines with J gene TRBJ1-2; D ambiguous. The CDR3 has 13 residues. Germline lookup yields CDR1 MGHRA and CDR2 YSYEKL. V lost 2 bases and J 2 bases, leaving 6 bases between the germline ends. The CDR3 DNA is TGCGCCAGCAGCCAACGCCGAAACTATGGCTACACCTTC. Translating it yields CASSQRRNYGYTF.

The CDR3 loop reads CASGGRLAGGGETQYF. Written as DNA, the CDR3 is TGTGCCAGCGGAGGTCGACTAGCGGGAGGAGGGGAGACCCAGTACTTC. This chain connects TRBV5-5 to TRBJ2-5; 13 bases match TRBD2. The germline V gene encodes CDR1 SGHKS and CDR2 YYEKEE (reference sequence). With 7 bases clipped from V and 5 bases from J, the junction kept 11 bases outside the gene matches. The CDR3 loop spans 16 amino acids.

The CDR3 spells CASSLTTTGGRSPLHF. The CDR3 nucleotides read TGTGCCAGCAGCTTGACCACGACAGGGGGCCGGTCACCCCTCCACTTT. The V call is TRBV7-8, the J call TRBJ1-6; 10 bases are a match to TRBD1. Germline CDR1 and CDR2: SGHVS and FQNEAQ. V gave up 3 bases and J gave up 10 bases; unmatched junction bases: 9. The CDR3 runs 16 residues. The full variable domain, completed using reference TRBV7-8 and TRBJ1-6, is GAGVSQSPRYKVAKRGQDVALRCDPISGHVSLFWYQQALGQGPEFLTYFQNEAQLDKSGLPSDRFFAERPEGSVSTLKIQRTQQEDSAVYLCASSLTTTGGRSPLHFGNGTRLTVT.

The chain combines TRBV12-3 or TRBV12-4 with TRBJ1-2, with D uncertain. V was pared by 6 bases and J by 6 bases, with 11 bases between. This CDR3 has 12 residues. CDR3 sequence: CASRMGSDGYTF. The CDR3 nucleotides are TGTGCCAGCAGAATGGGGTCGGATGGCTACACCTTC.

This clone was seen once. The J gene is TRBJ1-5, the V gene TRBV5-4, with 7 bases that match TRBD1. The V gene end was trimmed by 4 bases and the J gene end by 6 bases; junction bases not matched to a gene: 7. Germline lookup yields CDR1 SGHNT and CDR2 YYREEE (reference sequence). The CDR3 has 14 amino acids. DNA of the CDR3: TGTGCCAGCAGCCTTGACAGGGAGGGTCAGCCCCAGCATTTT. Protein: CASSLDREGQPQHF.

The gene calls are TRBV30 and TRBJ2-6; no clear D gene. V shed 0 bases and J shed 1 base, with 7 bases lying between them. The CDR3 runs to 15 residues. CDR1 and CDR2 (germline): GTSNPN, SVGIG (reference sequence). DNA for the CDR3: TGTGCCTGGAGTGTACGAGGTTCTGGGGCCAACGTCCTGACTTTC. This sequence encodes CAWSVRGSGANVLTF.

The rearrangement uses TRBV14 and TRBJ1-1; 8 positions agree with TRBD1. The CDR3 length is 15 residues. Unmatched junction bases numbered 6, after V lost 3 bases and J lost 3 bases. In germline, CDR1 is SGHDN, CDR2 FVKESK. CDR3 DNA: TGTGCCAGCAGCCACAGGGGGCGACGGTACACTGAAGCTTTCTTT. Translating it yields CASSHRGRRYTEAFF.

This clone came up once. This chain connects TRBV2 to TRBJ1-3, with 9 bases that match TRBD1. Germline lookup yields CDR1 SNHLY and CDR2 FYNNEI. The junction had 2 bases not matched to a gene; V was cut back by 8 bases and J by 3 bases. This CDR3 is 13 amino acids long. This CDR3 reads CASGTGIGNTIYF. Written as DNA, the CDR3 is TGTGCCAGCGGGACAGGGATTGGAAACACCATATATTTT.

J is TRBJ1-1 and V is TRBV28, with 9 positions matching TRBD1. V gave up 5 bases and J gave up 5 bases; unmatched junction bases: 9. Per the germline V gene, CDR1 is MDHEN and CDR2 is SYDVKM. The CDR3 runs 15 residues. CDR3 amino acids: CASSPFTGGLTEAFF. The DNA of the CDR3 is TGTGCCAGCAGTCCATTTACAGGGGGCCTAACTGAAGCTTTCTTT.